The 25 T cell receptor beta chains below were found in one sample sequenced in a study of blood T cells in healthy people across ages. Sample-barcoded 5' priming and a J-beta primer mix drove a second PCR of roughly 6 to 12 cycles. TCRdb processed the 5' RACE reads anew with MiXCR; each CDR3 protein has one entry. Counted here are some 850,000 distinct CDR3 sequences, under 30% occurring once; the ten biggest clones make up 2.5% to 3.5%. The data also belong to a second study, concerning T cells of mothers and their children.

The sequencing sample was made of blood. The source is a boy aged 5 to 17 in good health.

This chain uses TRBV9 with TRBJ1-1, with unresolved D. In germline, CDR1 is SGDLS, CDR2 YYNGEE. The CDR3 runs to 14 residues. The ends were cut back, 0 bases at V and 1 base at J, with 7 bases in the middle. The DNA for the CDR3 is TGTGCCAGCAGCGTAGACCTTGGGAACACTGAAGCTTTCTTT. Translated: CASSVDLGNTEAFF.

The genes are TRBV5-1 and TRBJ1-6, with D tentatively TRBD1 (6 bases). The germline V gene has CDR1 SGHRS and CDR2 YFSETQ. V shed 0 bases and J shed 9 bases, with 10 bases lying between them. The CDR3 length is 14 residues. This CDR3 is CASSLEQGTSPLHF. Here the CDR3 DNA reads TGCGCCAGCAGCTTGGAACAGGGAACTTCACCCCTCCACTTT. The full variable domain, completed using reference TRBV5-1 and TRBJ1-6, is KAGVTQTPRYLIKTRGQQVTLSCSPISGHRSVSWYQQTPGQGLQFLFEYFSETQRNKGNFPGRFSGRQFSNSRSEMNVSTLELGDSALYLCASSLEQGTSPLHFGNGTRLTVT.

This chain links TRBV5-1 with TRBJ2-1; the match to TRBD1 covers 10 bases. This CDR3 region has 15 residues. Trimming took 2 bases from V and 4 from J; bases not matched to a gene: 3. The germline V gene encodes CDR1 SGHRS and CDR2 YFSETQ. The CDR3, as DNA: TGCGCCAGCAGCTTAGACAGGGGGCGTTACAATGAGCAGTTCTTC. Translated, it gives CASSLDRGRYNEQFF.

The rearrangement links TRBV15 to TRBJ2-7; D is unclear. This CDR3 is 13 amino acids long. Germline lookup yields CDR1 LNHNV and CDR2 YYDKDF (reference sequence). Trimming took 0 bases from V and 2 from J, leaving 5 bases between them. The CDR3 bases are TGTGCCACCAGCAGAGATTTAGCCTACGAGCAGTACTTC. This sequence encodes CATSRDLAYEQYF.

This clonotype was detected only a few times. The rearrangement joins TRBV7-6 to TRBJ2-7; D ambiguous. V was cut by 2 bases and J by 6 bases, with 14 bases left in between. The CDR3 contains 14 residues. CDR1 and CDR2 (germline): SGHVS, FNYEAQ. This CDR3 reads CASSLLVGRAEQYF. The CDR3 DNA sequence: TGTGCCAGCAGCTTATTAGTTGGACGAGCCGAGCAGTACTTC. Full variable domain (outside the CDR3, taken from reference TRBV7-6 and TRBJ2-7): GAGVSQSPRYKVTKRGQDVALRCDPISGHVSLYWYRQALGQGPEFLTYFNYEAQQDKSGLPNDRFSAERPEGSISTLTIQRTEQRDSAMYRCASSLLVGRAEQYFGPGTRLTVT.

J is TRBJ2-3 and V is TRBV5-1, with TRBD1 as a possible D gene (6 bases). Germline loops: CDR1 SGHRS, CDR2 YFSETQ. The CDR3 has 13 amino acids. Trimming removed 3 bases from V and 6 bases from J, with 11 bases in between. The CDR3 DNA is TGCGCCAGCAGCTCGACAGGACCGGATACGCAGTATTTT. It codes for CASSSTGPDTQYF.

The sample holds a few counts of this clonotype. The V call is TRBV20-1, the J call TRBJ1-2; 9 bases fit TRBD1. Germline CDR1 reads DFQATT; CDR2 reads SNEGSKA (reference sequence). The CDR3 is 14 amino acids. J was trimmed by 5 bases and V by 3 bases; bases with no gene match: 7. The CDR3 region has the DNA TGCAGTGCTAGCGTTTACAGGGGGCCTTATGGCTACACCTTC. This sequence encodes CSASVYRGPYGYTF.

V is TRBV29-1 and J is TRBJ2-7; D not resolved. The V end was cut by 4 bases, the J end by 0 bases, with 10 bases between. This CDR3 has 13 amino acids. Germline V gene data show CDR1 as SQVTM and CDR2 as ANQGSEA. Here the CDR3 DNA reads TGCAGCGTTGGCGACTCTGGCTCCTACGAGCAGTACTTC. Translated, it gives CSVGDSGSYEQYF.

This chain links TRBV3-1 with TRBJ2-2, with 7 bases identical to TRBD2. Germline lookup yields CDR1 LGHDT and CDR2 YNNKEL (reference sequence). J gave up 5 bases and V 0 bases, and 9 bases lay outside the gene matches. The CDR3 runs to 17 residues. The CDR3 is CASSQEWEGPGTGELFF. CDR3 bases: TGTGCCAGCAGCCAAGAATGGGAGGGGCCAGGAACCGGGGAGCTGTTTTTT.

This clonotype was recorded a few times. The V and J genes are TRBV14 and TRBJ2-4; 11 nucleotides match TRBD2. Unmatched junction bases numbered 4, after V lost 0 bases and J lost 6 bases. The CDR3 is made up of 16 amino acids. Germline V CDR1 and CDR2: SGHDN, FVKESK. In nucleotides, the CDR3 is TGTGCCAGCAGCCAAGACCTGACTAGCGGGGTAAACATTCAGTACTTC. Protein: CASSQDLTSGVNIQYF.

The V call is TRBV4-2, the J call TRBJ1-1; 8 nucleotides match TRBD1. The CDR3 runs to 15 residues. Trimming removed 0 bases from V and 10 bases from J; junction bases left unmatched: 10. CDR1 is LGHNA, CDR2 YNFKEQ, per germline. In DNA form, the CDR3 reads TGTGCCAGCAGCCAAGAGACGACAGGGGACTTACGAGCTTTCTTT. This gives the protein CASSQETTGDLRAFF.

This chain joins TRBV12-3 or TRBV12-4 and TRBJ2-7; no clear D gene. CDR3 length: 12 residues. Trimming took off 6 bases at V and 2 bases at J, with 8 bases between the two ends. The CDR3 spells CASSFMPYEQYF. CDR3 in DNA: TGTGCCAGCAGCTTCATGCCCTACGAGCAGTACTTC.

This clonotype was counted ten times or more. This chain links TRBV12-3 or TRBV12-4 with TRBJ1-5; D unclear. CDR3 length: 13 residues. Trimming pared 3 bases from V and 1 base from J, leaving 4 bases between. The CDR3 loop is CASSFDSNQPQHF. The CDR3 region has the DNA TGTGCCAGCAGTTTCGACAGCAATCAGCCCCAGCATTTT.

J is TRBJ2-3 and V is TRBV7-9, with D possibly being TRBD1 or TRBD2 (7 bases each). The V and J ends lost 5 bases and 5 bases respectively, with 20 bases between them. CDR3 size: 16 residues. The germline V gene has CDR1 SEHNR and CDR2 FQNEAQ (reference sequence). Here the CDR3 DNA reads TGTGCCAGCAGCCAGAGATTGGCAGGGGGGGAAGATACGCAGTATTTT. Residues: CASSQRLAGGEDTQYF.

The V call is TRBV29-1, the J call TRBJ2-1; perhaps TRBD1 as D (6 bases). There are 12 residues in the CDR3. The V gene lost 7 bases and the J gene lost 4 bases, with 11 bases spanning the gap. Germline CDR1 SQVTM, CDR2 ANQGSEA. The CDR3 sequence is CSGGTLYNEQFF. The DNA of the CDR3 is TGCAGCGGGGGGACACTGTACAATGAGCAGTTCTTC.

The V gene is TRBV7-2, the J gene TRBJ1-4, with D unclear. The germline V gene has CDR1 SGHTA and CDR2 FQGNSA. Trimming left V 0 bases short and J 0 bases short, with 5 bases between. This CDR3 contains 15 residues. The CDR3 bases are TGTGCCAGCAGCTTAGCGTTTGCAACTAATGAAAAACTGTTTTTT. Translating it yields CASSLAFATNEKLFF.

A few counts support this clonotype. The chain joins TRBV29-1 to TRBJ2-2, with 10 bases lining up with TRBD1. This CDR3 contains 14 residues. With 7 bases clipped from V and 3 bases from J, the junction kept 5 bases outside the gene matches. In germline, CDR1 is SQVTM, CDR2 ANQGSEA. The CDR3 protein is CSAETGGDTGELFF. The CDR3 nucleotides read TGCAGCGCCGAGACAGGGGGCGACACCGGGGAGCTGTTTTTT.

This clonotype was seen more than once but under ten times. The chain combines TRBV7-9 with TRBJ2-7; maybe TRBD2 (6 bases). In germline, CDR1 is SEHNR, CDR2 FQNEAQ (reference sequence). The V end was cut by 5 bases, the J end by 2 bases, with 19 bases between. The CDR3 covers 16 residues. The CDR3: CASSHPGDTVPYEQYF. Written as DNA, the CDR3 is TGTGCCAGCAGCCATCCGGGGGATACCGTCCCCTACGAGCAGTACTTC. Together with reference TRBV7-9 and TRBJ2-7, the CDR3 gives the full variable domain: DTGVSQNPRHKITKRGQNVTFRCDPISEHNRLYWYRQTLGQGPEFLTYFQNEAQLEKSRLLSDRFSAERPKGSFSTLEIQRTEQGDSAMYLCASSHPGDTVPYEQYFGPGTRLTVT.

The sample holds a few counts of this clonotype. The V gene is TRBV18, the J gene TRBJ2-7; no clear D gene. Germline loops: CDR1 KGHSH, CDR2 LQKENI. CDR3 size: 12 residues. V shed 3 bases and J shed 2 bases, with 5 bases lying between them. This CDR3 is CASSPGTYEQYV. For the CDR3, the DNA is TGTGCCAGCTCACCGGGTACCTACGAGCAGTACGTC.

This clonotype was detected only a few times. V is TRBV3-1 and J is TRBJ2-6; D might be TRBD1 (6 bases). V was cut by 6 bases and J by 0 bases, with 18 bases left in between. The germline gives CDR1 LGHDT, CDR2 YNNKEL (reference sequence). This CDR3 comprises 18 residues. For the CDR3, the DNA is TGTGCCAGCAGTCTTTCTTCGACAGGCAGCTCTGGGGCCAACGTCCTGACTTTC. Residues: CASSLSSTGSSGANVLTF.

A note on this clonotype: This likely comes from a read error, as the CDR3 has no conserved phenylalanine or tryptophan at its end. The chain combines TRBV25-1 with TRBJ2-5; D not certain. The CDR3 extends over 13 amino acids. Germline values: CDR1 MGHDK, CDR2 SYGVNS. V lost 8 bases to trimming and J lost 2 bases, with 12 bases between them. The CDR3 spells CASHNGGQETQYS. In nucleotides, the CDR3 is TGTGCCAGCCATAATGGTGGGCAAGAGACCCAGTACTCC.

The rearrangement joins TRBV4-2 to TRBJ1-4, with D possibly TRBD1 on 5 matching bases. CDR1 and CDR2 (germline): LGHNA, YNFKEQ. CDR3 size: 16 residues. The V end lost 0 bases, the J end lost 8 bases, and 16 bases lay between the germline ends. In DNA, the CDR3 is TGTGCCAGCAGCCAAGAATTCCGCAGGGTTGTGGAAAAACTGTTTTTT. Translated, it gives CASSQEFRRVVEKLFF.

This chain joins TRBV20-1 and TRBJ1-2; D remains unclear. Per the germline V gene, CDR1 is DFQATT and CDR2 is SNEGSKA (reference sequence). The V and J ends lost 5 bases and 7 bases respectively, with 14 bases between them. The CDR3 spans 12 residues. DNA of the CDR3: TGCAGTGCTGGGTGGCTCGCTGGTGGCTACACCTTC. It codes for CSAGWLAGGYTF.

In its sample, this clonotype was seen many times. V gene TRBV5-1 combines with J gene TRBJ2-5; 10 bases line up with TRBD1. CDR1 and CDR2 (germline): SGHRS, YFSETQ. The CDR3 consists of 15 residues. V was clipped by 4 bases and J by 1 base; unmatched bases: 4. Written as DNA, the CDR3 is TGCGCCAGCAGCAAGGGACAGGGGCCCCAAGAGACCCAGTACTTC. This encodes CASSKGQGPQETQYF.

This clonotype showed up just a few times. V gene TRBV19 combines with J gene TRBJ2-2; D call uncertain. There are 12 residues in the CDR3. CDR1 is LNHDA and CDR2 is SQIVND in the germline V gene (reference sequence). V gave up 3 bases and J gave up 4 bases, with 3 bases separating them. Written as DNA, the CDR3 is TGTGCCAGTAGTATCGGCACCGGGGAGCTGTTTTTT. This translates into CASSIGTGELFF. Full variable domain (remainder filled in from reference TRBV19 and TRBJ2-2): DGGITQSPKYLFRKEGQNVTLSCEQNLNHDAMYWYRQDPGQGLRLIYYSQIVNDFQKGDIAEGYSVSREKKESFPLTVTSAQKNPTAFYLCASSIGTGELFFGEGSRLTVL.